The T cell receptor beta chain described here comes from a study of T cell responses to AZD1222 COVID-19 vaccine. Study-level findings and limits: Only a handful of AZD1222 recipients, six or seven in all, had baseline seropositivity. Females made up more of the donors, who were largely white British, and clonal diversity may have come out too low. Per reports, nearly half of all spike-specific TCRs target regions that are unmutated in variants.

The assay was immunoSEQ multiplex PCR, and TCRdb's table has in-frame clones only and misses some. The sample gives 150,000 or so clones, approximately 93% of which show up once; 0.9% is in the top ten. In regard to this clone: The target antigen is unknown.

The CDR3 runs to 15 residues. The germline V gene has CDR1 LGHNA and CDR2 YNFKEQ. After removal of 2 bases from V and 6 bases from J, the junction contained 7 bases not matched to a gene. The chain is built from TRBV4-2 and TRBJ2-1; 7 nucleotides match TRBD2. The starting material was peripheral blood, obtained on day 0 of AZD1222 vaccination. This sequence was found in an adult in good health. CDR3 sequence (DNA): TGTGCCAGCAGCCAACGGAACGGGGGGAGCAATGAGCAGTTCTTC. Its translation: CASSQRNGGSNEQFF.